Below, 17 T cell receptor beta chains from the same sample are listed, as sequenced in a study of blood T cell repertoires in COVID-19. Sequenced by immunoSEQ multiplex PCR; TCRdb stores in-frame clones only, minus some. The sample yields just over 650,000 clones, around 89% seen once. Input material: peripheral blood. The receptors were sampled from a woman under 30 with acute or convalescent COVID-19.

This clone was observed once. The chain uses TRBV10-3 and TRBJ1-6; 7 bases are a match to TRBD1. CDR1 ENHRY and CDR2 SYGVKD come from the germline V gene. CDR3 length: 17 amino acids. V was clipped by 6 bases and J by 2 bases; unmatched bases: 10. CDR3 region: CAIRPGGQATYNSPLHF. CDR3 DNA: TGTGCCATCAGACCCGGCGGACAGGCCACCTATAATTCACCCCTCCACTTT.

In its sample, this clone was seen a few times. The chain uses TRBV7-3 and TRBJ1-2, with D perhaps matching TRBD1 (5 bases). The ends were cut back, 3 bases at V and 7 bases at J, with 12 bases in the middle. Germline CDR1 SGHTA, CDR2 FQGTGA. This CDR3 is built from 13 residues. The CDR3 DNA is TGTGCCAGCAGCTTTGGGCAGGGATTTGGCTACACCTTC. This codes for CASSFGQGFGYTF.

The V call is TRBV6-1, the J call TRBJ1-2; perhaps TRBD1 as D (5 bases). Germline V lookup: CDR1 MNHNS, CDR2 SASEGT. This CDR3 region has 16 residues. Trimming took 3 bases from V and 8 from J, leaving 22 bases between them. The CDR3 region is CASSEFYKGPWWGYTF. The CDR3 DNA follows: TGTGCCAGCAGTGAGTTTTACAAGGGGCCGTGGTGGGGCTACACCTTC.

V gene TRBV6-1 combines with J gene TRBJ2-7; no firm D call. V was pared by 2 bases and J by 5 bases, with 7 bases between. The CDR3 loop spans 12 amino acids. Germline CDR1 is MNHNS and CDR2 is SASEGT. CDR3 DNA sequence: TGTGCCAGCAGTGAAATAGGAGACGAGCAGTACTTC. Encoded protein: CASSEIGDEQYF.

V usage is TRBV9 and J usage is TRBJ2-7; 8 bases align to TRBD2. The length of the CDR3 is 15 residues. CDR1 is SGDLS, CDR2 YYNGEE, per germline. J gave up 3 bases and V 0 bases, and 5 bases lay outside the gene matches. The CDR3 protein is CASSVGASGHYEQYF. The CDR3 DNA sequence: TGTGCCAGCAGCGTAGGGGCTAGCGGGCACTACGAGCAGTACTTC.

The chain is built from TRBV24-1 and TRBJ2-3; D may be TRBD1 (7 bases). This CDR3 is 18 amino acids long. In germline, CDR1 is KGHDR, CDR2 SFDVKD. Trimming removed 3 bases from V and 4 bases from J, with 22 bases in between. The CDR3 bases are TGTGCCACCAGTGATGGGTGGGGTAGCGGTGACAGGGCAGATACGCAGTATTTT. Translated, it gives CATSDGWGSGDRADTQYF.

The chain is built from TRBV19 and TRBJ1-1; TRBD1 might be the D (6 bases). The V end was cut by 6 bases, the J end by 4 bases, with 15 bases between. Per germline, CDR1 LNHDA and CDR2 SQIVND (reference sequence). This CDR3 contains 14 residues. In DNA, the CDR3 is TGTGCCAGTAGACAGCAGGGGAGCGGCACTGAAGCTTTCTTT. Encoded protein: CASRQQGSGTEAFF.

The CDR3 bases are TGTGCCAGCAGCGTAGATTCAGTGGGGACAGCCGTAGGTGAAGCTTTCTTT. The encoded protein is CASSVDSVGTAVGEAFF. The chain uses TRBV9 and TRBJ1-1; 7 bases line up with TRBD1. J gave up 7 bases and V 0 bases, and 15 bases lay outside the gene matches. The CDR3 has 17 residues. Per germline, CDR1 SGDLS and CDR2 YYNGEE.

The J gene is TRBJ1-3, the V gene TRBV2; D remains unclear. Looked up from germline, CDR1 is SNHLY and CDR2 is FYNNEI. V lost 7 bases to trimming and J lost 0 bases, with 16 bases between them. CDR3 size: 16 residues. This chain's CDR3 is CASKFTGLGSGNTIYF. CDR3 sequence (DNA): TGTGCCAGCAAATTCACCGGGTTAGGCTCTGGAAACACCATATATTTT.

The CDR3 DNA is TGTGCCAGTATCCCTCAAATCGAAAGGGGGCTGGGCACTGAAGCTTTCTTT. Amino acid sequence: CASIPQIERGLGTEAFF. The chain joins TRBV19 to TRBJ1-1; 7 bases agree with TRBD1. The junction had 18 bases not matched to a gene; V was cut back by 7 bases and J by 4 bases. The CDR3 has 17 amino acids. The germline V gene encodes CDR1 LNHDA and CDR2 SQIVND (reference sequence).

The chain joins TRBV7-7 to TRBJ2-1; no definite D call. Germline V gene sequence: CDR1 SSHAT, CDR2 FNYEAQ (reference sequence). The V end lost 0 bases, the J end lost 4 bases, and 4 bases lay between the germline ends. The CDR3 sequence is 13 residues long. CDR3 in amino acids: CASSLASYNEQFF. CDR3 DNA sequence: TGTGCCAGCAGCTTAGCTTCATACAATGAGCAGTTCTTC.

J is TRBJ2-3 and V is TRBV5-1; weak D call: TRBD1 (6 bases). V was clipped by 5 bases and J by 2 bases, with 9 bases between them. The CDR3 has 13 residues. The V gene's germline CDR1 is SGHRS and CDR2 YFSETQ. As DNA, the CDR3 is TGCGCCAGCAGAAACAGGGACACAGATACGCAGTATTTT. Its translation: CASRNRDTDTQYF. Complete variable domain (other parts from reference TRBV5-1 and TRBJ2-3): KAGVTQTPRYLIKTRGQQVTLSCSPISGHRSVSWYQQTPGQGLQFLFEYFSETQRNKGNFPGRFSGRQFSNSRSEMNVSTLELGDSALYLCASRNRDTDTQYFGPGTRLTVL.

CDR3 amino acids: CASSDDRGGDQPQHF. The CDR3 DNA reads as TGTGCCAGCAGCGACGACAGGGGTGGGGATCAGCCCCAGCATTTT. The rearrangement links TRBV9 to TRBJ1-5, with 8 bases fitting TRBD1. Unmatched junction bases numbered 7, after V lost 3 bases and J lost 5 bases. The germline V gene has CDR1 SGDLS and CDR2 YYNGEE. The CDR3 extends over 15 amino acids. The whole variable domain, remainder taken from reference TRBV9 and TRBJ1-5, is DSGVTQTPKHLITATGQRVTLRCSPRSGDLSVYWYQQSLDQGLQFLIQYYNGEERAKGNILERFSAQQFPDLHSELNLSSLELGDSALYFCASSDDRGGDQPQHFGDGTRLSIL.

The genes are TRBV6-4 and TRBJ2-1, with D maybe TRBD1 (5 bases). Germline V gene lookup returns CDR1 MRHNA and CDR2 SNTAGT. This CDR3 spans 14 amino acids. V lost 3 bases, J lost 7 bases, and 13 bases lay in between. The CDR3 DNA reads as TGTGCCAGCAGTGAGGGTAGTAAGGGGAATGAGCAGTTCTTC. The encoded protein is CASSEGSKGNEQFF.

This rearrangement joins TRBV25-1 to TRBJ1-2, with D unclear. The ends were cut back, 0 bases at V and 4 bases at J, with 6 bases in the middle. Germline V lookup: CDR1 MGHDK, CDR2 SYGVNS. The CDR3 totals 13 residues. CDR3 in DNA: TGTGCCAGCAGTGAATATGCAGGCTATGGCTACACCTTC. Translating it yields CASSEYAGYGYTF.

The V call is TRBV27, the J call TRBJ2-2; D might be TRBD1 (5 bases). CDR3 length: 16 residues. Trimming shortened V by 4 bases and J by 5 bases, and 17 bases separated the two germline ends. The V gene's germline CDR1 is MNHEY and CDR2 SMNVEV (reference sequence). CDR3 sequence reads: CASSSPGRGYTGELFF. CDR3 nucleotides: TGTGCCAGCAGTTCCCCCGGAAGGGGCTATACCGGGGAGCTGTTTTTT.

The chain employs TRBV11-2 and TRBJ2-7; 8 bases match TRBD1. This CDR3 contains 15 residues. Germline CDR1 is SGHAT and CDR2 is FQNNGV. V was pared by 5 bases and J by 1 base, with 7 bases of the junction left unmatched. CDR3 bases: TGTGCCAGCAGCCTCAGGACAGGGATGTCCTACGAGCAGTACTTC. Encoded protein: CASSLRTGMSYEQYF. Together with reference TRBV11-2 and TRBJ2-7, the CDR3 gives the full variable domain: EAGVAQSPRYKIIEKRQSVAFWCNPISGHATLYWYQQILGQGPKLLIQFQNNGVVDDSQLPKDRFSAERLKGVDSTLKIQPAKLEDSAVYLCASSLRTGMSYEQYFGPGTRLTVT.